Listed below are T cell receptor beta chains from one sample, sequenced in a study of cytomegalovirus exposure and HLA in healthy donors. The repertoire was sequenced with immunoSEQ multiplex PCR; TCRdb's copy has only in-frame clones and lacks some. The table records tens of thousands of clones, 80% to 90% of them present only once. Input material: PBMCs. Every receptor here comes from a human donor in good health. CDR3s leave out the opening cysteine and the closing phenylalanine or tryptophan.

cdr3_length: 12
v_call: TRBV7-9
cdr3_aa: ATFSGGGTDTQY

cdr3_length: 14
v_call: TRBV5-1
cdr3_aa: ASSLGGGFMNTEAF

cdr3_length: 13
v_call: TRBV6-6
cdr3_aa: ASSSPGQLNTEAF

cdr3_length: 11
v_call: TRBV29-1
cdr3_aa: SVELSAKNIQY

cdr3_length: 13
v_call: TRBV19
cdr3_aa: ASSSTGMSNQPQH

cdr3_length: 14
v_call: TRBV4-1
cdr3_aa: ASSQDQRLTLIGYT

cdr3_length: 14
v_call: TRBV5-6
cdr3_aa: ASSSPRQGALEKLF

cdr3_length: 14
v_call: TRBV7-2
cdr3_aa: ASSRNSPGLKNEQF

cdr3_length: 13
v_call: TRBV4-3
cdr3_aa: ASSQDPRTDYGYP

cdr3_length: 13
v_call: TRBV6-1
cdr3_aa: ASSDFIGQGGGYT

cdr3_length: 12
v_call: TRBV5-1
cdr3_aa: ASSRTGNNSPLH

cdr3_length: 12
v_call: TRBV18
cdr3_aa: ASSPEGQVQPQH

cdr3_length: 13
v_call: TRBV7-9
cdr3_aa: ASSLVGTGIDGYT

cdr3_length: 11
v_call: TRBV5-4
cdr3_aa: ASSTPGQGEAF

cdr3_length: 13
v_call: TRBV12-5
cdr3_aa: ASGLPQGRLYGYT

cdr3_length: 14
v_call: TRBV4-2
cdr3_aa: ASSQDPQARNYGYT

cdr3_length: 15
v_call: TRBV7-3
cdr3_aa: ASSLNARGAGYNEQF

cdr3_length: 14
v_call: TRBV10-1
cdr3_aa: ASSDLGLAGAYEQY

cdr3_length: 13
v_call: TRBV7-2
cdr3_aa: ASSLDRGYSYEQY

cdr3_length: 11
v_call: TRBV7-8
cdr3_aa: ASSLGAALGYT

cdr3_length: 12
v_call: TRBV10-3
cdr3_aa: AIRGDLPGTEAF

cdr3_length: 15
v_call: TRBV7-6
cdr3_aa: ASSLGVQPLATNEQF

cdr3_length: 13
v_call: TRBV6-1
cdr3_aa: ASSLGLAGSYEQY

cdr3_length: 14
v_call: TRBV5-4
cdr3_aa: ASSLGAGAGTDTQY

cdr3_length: 14
v_call: TRBV7-2
cdr3_aa: ASSTRDRGGQETQY

cdr3_length: 11
v_call: TRBV16
cdr3_aa: ASSPSGQVEQY

cdr3_length: 13
v_call: TRBV30
cdr3_aa: AWSVPRRSTDTQY

cdr3_length: 13
v_call: TRBV30
cdr3_aa: AWSLTSGGAETQY

cdr3_length: 14
v_call: TRBV5-1
cdr3_aa: ASSLVGGTASYEQY

cdr3_length: 14
v_call: TRBV7-7
cdr3_aa: ASSLASTVNTGELF

cdr3_length: 14
v_call: TRBV9
cdr3_aa: ASSVRWDSYNSPLH

cdr3_length: 13
v_call: TRBV2
cdr3_aa: ASSEGGTALYGYT

cdr3_length: 12
v_call: TRBV6-5
cdr3_aa: ASSPRGGYHGYT

cdr3_length: 16
v_call: TRBV9
cdr3_aa: ASSLQGGTATLNTEAF

cdr3_length: 15
v_call: TRBV30
cdr3_aa: AWSGGPDRSPNEKLF

cdr3_length: 11
v_call: TRBV7-2
cdr3_aa: ASSLGGQQPQH

cdr3_length: 15
v_call: TRBV11-2
cdr3_aa: ASSLGAGAVTYNEQF

cdr3_length: 11
v_call: TRBV7-9
cdr3_aa: ASSLNSNYGYT

cdr3_length: 11
v_call: TRBV5-8
cdr3_aa: ASVRQRNTEAF

cdr3_length: 10
v_call: TRBV6-5
cdr3_aa: ASSYSKDTQY

cdr3_length: 14
v_call: TRBV27
cdr3_aa: ASSPMTGSNNSPLH